The 7 T cell receptor beta chains below all came from one sample that was sequenced in a study of vaccination and CD4 T cells after COVID-19. Antigens of these TCRs are unknown. Sequencing of DNA taken from cultured CD4+ T cells relied on the Oncomine TCR Beta short-read assay. TCRdb re-derived calls from the PCR reads in MiXCR, one entry per CDR3 protein. Of just over 20,000 distinct CDR3 sequences listed, approximately 48% were seen once; the top ten hold 3.5% to 6%. Treatment of the sample: approximately 11-day PBMC culture with coronavirus spike peptide pools or control peptides (ViraFEST assay). Sequencing was done on a sample of CD4+ T cells from blood, cultured in vitro. These TCRs come from a human donor who had recovered from COVID-19.

The chain couples TRBV11-2 to TRBJ2-5, with TRBD2 identical over 12 bases. The CDR3 loop spans 18 amino acids. V was pared by 4 bases and J by 1 base, with 10 bases of the junction left unmatched. From germline, CDR1 is SGHAT and CDR2 FQNNGV. CDR3 bases: TGTGCCAGCAGCTCCGGGACTAGCGGGTCCTTCGGCCAAGAGACCCAGTACTTC. The encoded protein is CASSSGTSGSFGQETQYF.

This clonotype has a handful of counts. This sequence joins TRBV10-1 and TRBJ1-6; TRBD1 agrees at 7 bases. Trimming cost V 5 bases and J 5 bases; bases outside gene matches: 6. Per germline, CDR1 WNHNN and CDR2 SYGVQD (reference sequence). The CDR3 has 15 residues. CDR3 coding DNA: TGCGCCAGCAGTAACAGGGGAGGTCATAATTCACCCCTCCACTTT. This gives the protein CASSNRGGHNSPLHF.

The V gene is TRBV12-3 or TRBV12-4, the J gene TRBJ1-2; TRBD1 matches at 9 bases. Unmatched junction bases numbered 2, after V lost 1 base and J lost 8 bases. CDR3 length: 13 amino acids. The CDR3 nucleotides are TGTGCCAGCAGTTTAGACAGGGGGCGAGGCTACACCTTC. Its translation: CASSLDRGRGYTF.

There are a few counts of this clonotype. This chain uses TRBV27 with TRBJ1-1; D gene ambiguous. Germline V gene data show CDR1 as MNHEY and CDR2 as SMNVEV (reference sequence). Between the trimmed V and J ends, which lost 8 bases and 9 bases, there was a span of 16 bases. The CDR3 consists of 12 residues. In DNA, the CDR3 is TGTGCCAGCCGCTCCGGTCAGGCCCAAGCTTTCTTT. Translating gives CASRSGQAQAFF.

V is TRBV19 and J is TRBJ1-1; weak D call: TRBD1 (6 bases). Germline CDR1 LNHDA, CDR2 SQIVND (reference sequence). The V end was cut by 8 bases, the J end by 3 bases, with 16 bases between. This CDR3 contains 14 residues. CDR3 amino acids: CASPRGALDTEAFF. CDR3 DNA: TGTGCCAGTCCACGGGGGGCGCTGGACACTGAAGCTTTCTTT. The whole variable domain, filled in from reference TRBV19 and TRBJ1-1, reads DGGITQSPKYLFRKEGQNVTLSCEQNLNHDAMYWYRQDPGQGLRLIYYSQIVNDFQKGDIAEGYSVSREKKESFPLTVTSAQKNPTAFYLCASPRGALDTEAFFGQGTRLTVV.

The chain employs TRBV6-1 and TRBJ1-5; 9 nucleotides line up with TRBD1. The CDR3 loop spans 15 amino acids. CDR1 is MNHNS and CDR2 is SASEGT in the germline V gene. V was pared by 4 bases and J by 4 bases, with 5 bases of the junction left unmatched. CDR3 loop: CASSGGQGYNQPQHF. CDR3 nucleotide sequence: TGTGCCAGCAGTGGGGGACAGGGTTATAATCAGCCCCAGCATTTT.

The rearrangement joins TRBV20-1 to TRBJ2-1; possibly TRBD1 for D (6 bases). Germline V CDR1 and CDR2: DFQATT, SNEGSKA (reference sequence). V was cut by 0 bases and J by 6 bases, with 12 bases left in between. The CDR3 loop spans 14 amino acids. This chain's CDR3 is CSARDPTGRNEQFF. In DNA form, the CDR3 reads TGCAGTGCTAGAGACCCGACAGGCCGCAATGAGCAGTTCTTC.